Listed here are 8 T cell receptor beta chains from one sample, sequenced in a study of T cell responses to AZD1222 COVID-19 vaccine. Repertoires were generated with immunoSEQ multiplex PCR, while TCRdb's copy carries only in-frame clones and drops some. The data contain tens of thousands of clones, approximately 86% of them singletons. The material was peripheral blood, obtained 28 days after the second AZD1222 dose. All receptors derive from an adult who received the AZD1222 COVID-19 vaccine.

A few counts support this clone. CDR3 DNA sequence: TGTGCCAGCAGGGGGGAGGACAATGAGCAGTTCTTC. This translates into CASRGEDNEQFF. The chain employs TRBV6-5 and TRBJ2-1; possible D gene TRBD2, 6 bases. V was shortened by 6 bases and J by 5 bases, with 8 bases between the two germline ends. Germline CDR1 is MNHEY and CDR2 is SVGAGI. This CDR3 comprises 12 residues.

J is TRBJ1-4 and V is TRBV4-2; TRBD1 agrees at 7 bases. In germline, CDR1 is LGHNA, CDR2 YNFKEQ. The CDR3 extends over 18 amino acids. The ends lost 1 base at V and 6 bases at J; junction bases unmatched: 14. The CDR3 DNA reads TGTGCCAGCAGCCAAGCTTTGTCCCGACAGGGTACCTATGAAAAACTGTTTTTT. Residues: CASSQALSRQGTYEKLFF.

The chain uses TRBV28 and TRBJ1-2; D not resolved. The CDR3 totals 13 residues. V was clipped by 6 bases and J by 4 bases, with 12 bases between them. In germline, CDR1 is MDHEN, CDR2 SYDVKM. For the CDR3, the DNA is TGTGCCAGCAGCCTTGGGCCGGTCTATGGCTACACCTTC. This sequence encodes CASSLGPVYGYTF.

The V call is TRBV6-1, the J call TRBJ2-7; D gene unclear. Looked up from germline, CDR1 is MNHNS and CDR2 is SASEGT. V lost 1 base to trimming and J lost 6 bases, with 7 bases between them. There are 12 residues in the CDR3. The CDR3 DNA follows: TGTGCCAGCAGTGAAGTGGTGGTCGAGCAGTACTTC. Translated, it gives CASSEVVVEQYF.

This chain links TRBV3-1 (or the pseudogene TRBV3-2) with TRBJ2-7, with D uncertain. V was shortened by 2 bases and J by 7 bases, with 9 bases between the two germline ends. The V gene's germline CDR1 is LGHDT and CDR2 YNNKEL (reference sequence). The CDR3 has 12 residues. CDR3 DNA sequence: TGTGCCAGCAGCCAACTGCGGCAAGAGCAGTACTTC. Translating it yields CASSQLRQEQYF.

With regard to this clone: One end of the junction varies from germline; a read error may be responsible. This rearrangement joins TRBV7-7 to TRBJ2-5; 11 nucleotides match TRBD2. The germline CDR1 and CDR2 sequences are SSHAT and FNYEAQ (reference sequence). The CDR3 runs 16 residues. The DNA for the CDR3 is TGTGCTAGCAGCCCGCCCGGGACTAGCGGCCAAGAGACCCAGTACTTC. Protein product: CASSPPGTSGQETQYF.

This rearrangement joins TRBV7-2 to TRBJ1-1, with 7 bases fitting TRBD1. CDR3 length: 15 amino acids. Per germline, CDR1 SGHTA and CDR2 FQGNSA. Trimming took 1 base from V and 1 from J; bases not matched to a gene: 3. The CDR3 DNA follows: TGTGCCAGCAGCTTAGGGTACAGGGGGAACACTGAAGCTTTCTTT. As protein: CASSLGYRGNTEAFF.

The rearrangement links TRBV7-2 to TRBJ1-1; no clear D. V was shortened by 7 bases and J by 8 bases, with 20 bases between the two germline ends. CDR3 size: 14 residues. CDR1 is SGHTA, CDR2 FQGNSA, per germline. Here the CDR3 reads CASTPRERRAEAFF. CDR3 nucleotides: TGTGCCAGCACCCCACGAGAGCGAAGGGCCGAAGCTTTCTTT.